This T cell receptor (beta chain) was sequenced during a study of blood T cell repertoires in COVID-19. About the research overall: Acute-phase and convalescent COVID-19 samples originated in the United States, Italy and Spain. T cells, B-cell-depleted T cells, or PBMCs supplied cDNA or gDNA.

The V end lost 5 bases, the J end lost 7 bases, and 15 bases lay between the germline ends. Germline assignment: CDR1 MDHEN and CDR2 SYDVKM. There are 15 residues in the CDR3. Per the authors' pipeline: Amplified reference gene primers provided the basis for estimating nucleated cell counts. Clones were read by immunoSEQ multiplex PCR, and TCRdb kept only the in-frame ones, dropping some. D and trimming come from the DNA, and the V and J calls and clone size come from that table. The data show approximately 50,000 clones, with more than 90% seen just once and about 6.3% held by the top ten. The V gene is TRBV28, the J gene TRBJ1-6; D perhaps matches TRBD1 (5 bases). The clonotype comes from a man aged 45 to 65 with active COVID-19. Sequencing was performed on peripheral blood. CDR3 nucleotide sequence: TGTGCCAGCAGTAACATCGACAGCGAGAATTCACCCCTCCACTTT. Its translation is CASSNIDSENSPLHF.